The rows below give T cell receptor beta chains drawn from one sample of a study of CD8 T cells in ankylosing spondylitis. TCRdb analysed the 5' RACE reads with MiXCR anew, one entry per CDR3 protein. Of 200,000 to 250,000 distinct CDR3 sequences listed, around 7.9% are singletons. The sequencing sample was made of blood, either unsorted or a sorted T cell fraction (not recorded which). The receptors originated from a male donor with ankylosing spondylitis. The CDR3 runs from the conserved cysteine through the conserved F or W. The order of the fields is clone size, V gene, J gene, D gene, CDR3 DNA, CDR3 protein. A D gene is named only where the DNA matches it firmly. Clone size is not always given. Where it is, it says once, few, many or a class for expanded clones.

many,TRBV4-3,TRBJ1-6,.,TGCGCCAGCAGCCATTCGGGTCCAGGCGATAATTCACCCCTCCACTTT,CASSHSGPGDNSPLHF
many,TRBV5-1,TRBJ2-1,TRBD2,TGCGCCAGCAGCTTGGGCAGGGGACTAGGGTTGTACAATGAGCAGTTCTTC,CASSLGRGLGLYNEQFF
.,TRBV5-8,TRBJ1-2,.,TGTGCCAGCAGCTTGACAGGCTACAACTATGGCTACACCTTC,CASSLTGYNYGYTF
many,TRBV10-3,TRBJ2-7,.,.,CAISAAETYEQYF
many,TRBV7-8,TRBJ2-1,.,TGTGCCAGCAGCTTAAAGGGTATGGGTATTGAGCAGTTCTTC,CASSLKGMGIEQFF
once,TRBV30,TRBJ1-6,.,TGTGCCTGGAGTGCGGGGGTCGGATCACCCCTCCACTTT,CAWSAGVGSPLHF
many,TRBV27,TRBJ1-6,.,TGTGCCAGCACCCCGACCGGTGGTTCACCCCTCCACTTT,CASTPTGGSPLHF
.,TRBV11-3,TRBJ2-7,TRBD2,TGTGCCAGCAGCTTAGTCCCCGGGACTAGGAGGAACGAGCAGTACTTC,CASSLVPGTRRNEQYF
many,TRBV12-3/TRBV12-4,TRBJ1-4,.,TGTGCCAGCCAGGGGTCAACTAATGAAAAACTGTTTTTT,CASQGSTNEKLFF
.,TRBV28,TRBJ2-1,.,TGTGCCAGCAGTTTATACCGGGGAACTTACAATGAGCAGTTCTTC,CASSLYRGTYNEQFF
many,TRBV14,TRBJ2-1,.,TGTGCCAGCAGCCAGTTAGCGGCGAGCTCCTACAATGAGCAGTTCTTC,CASSQLAASSYNEQFF
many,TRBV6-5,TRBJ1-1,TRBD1,TGTGCCAGCAGTTACCCCAGGAGGGGGCTCACTGAAGCTTTCTTT,CASSYPRRGLTEAFF
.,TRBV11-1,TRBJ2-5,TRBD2,TGTGCCAGCAGGAACCGCGGGAGTGCGCGAGAGACCCAGTACTTC,CASRNRGSARETQYF
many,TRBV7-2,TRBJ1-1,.,TGTGCCAGCAGCCTAAGGACAGATCCCACTGAAGCTTTCTTT,CASSLRTDPTEAFF
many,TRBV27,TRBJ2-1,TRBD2,TGTGCCAGCAGCCTAGACCTTGGCGGGGGCAATGAGCAGTTCTTC,CASSLDLGGGNEQFF
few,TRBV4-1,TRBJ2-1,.,TGCGCCAGCAGAGGCTTCGACAATGAGCAGTTCTTC,CASRGFDNEQFF
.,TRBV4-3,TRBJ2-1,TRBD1,TGCGCCAGCAGCCGCTTGACAGGGCCCCATGAGCAGTTCTTC,CASSRLTGPHEQFF
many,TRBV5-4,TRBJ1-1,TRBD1,TGTGCCAGCAGCTGGGGGACAGGGCTGGGTACTGAAGCTTTCTTT,CASSWGTGLGTEAFF
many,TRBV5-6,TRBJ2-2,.,TGTGCCAGCAGCTTCCCGAACACCGGGGAGCTGTTTTTT,CASSFPNTGELFF
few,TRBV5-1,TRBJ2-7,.,TGCGCCAGCAGCTACGGACAGTTCGAGCAGTACTTC,CASSYGQFEQYF
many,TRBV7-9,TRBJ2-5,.,TGTGCCAGCACACGATTTCAAGAGACCCAGTACTTC,CASTRFQETQYF
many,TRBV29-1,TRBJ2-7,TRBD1,TGCAGCGTTGTGGAGGTTCGGGGACAGGTTATTCCCTACGAGCAGTACTTC,CSVVEVRGQVIPYEQYF
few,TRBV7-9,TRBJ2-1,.,TGTGCCAGCACGGGACTGTCGATCAATGAGCAGTTCTTC,CASTGLSINEQFF
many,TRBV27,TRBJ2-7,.,TGTGCCAGCAGTCGCGGGGCATACGAGCAGTACTTC,CASSRGAYEQYF
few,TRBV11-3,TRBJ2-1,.,TGTGCCAGCAGCCGGACTGACAATGAGCAGTTCTTC,CASSRTDNEQFF
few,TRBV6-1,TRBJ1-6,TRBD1,TGTGCCAGCACAGGACAGGGCTACTATTCACCCCTCCACTTT,CASTGQGYYSPLHF
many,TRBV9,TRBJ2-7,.,TGTGCCAGCAGCGTATTGCCCGGGGACACCTACGAGCAGTACTTC,CASSVLPGDTYEQYF
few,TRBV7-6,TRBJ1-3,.,TGTGCCAGCAGCTCGGTGGACAAGAGCTCTGGAAACACCATATATTTT,CASSSVDKSSGNTIYF
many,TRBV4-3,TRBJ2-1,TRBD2,TGCGCCAGCAGCCCGGGACTAGCGGAGAGCTCCTACAATGAGCAGTTCTTC,CASSPGLAESSYNEQFF
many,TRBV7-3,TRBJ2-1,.,TGTGCCAGCAGCCCAAAATCCGTGTCCTACAATGAGCAGTTCTTC,CASSPKSVSYNEQFF
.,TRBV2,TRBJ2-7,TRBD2,TGTGCCAGCAGTCCTCAACTAGCGAGCGGTATCTACGAGCAGTACTTC,CASSPQLASGIYEQYF
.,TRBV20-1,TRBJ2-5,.,TGCAGTGCTAGAGATCTGGGGACGGAGGGTAGGGAGACCCAGTACTTC,CSARDLGTEGRETQYF
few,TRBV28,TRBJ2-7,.,TGTGCCAGCAGTCTTTCGGCCTGGCGGGAGCAGTACTTC,CASSLSAWREQYF
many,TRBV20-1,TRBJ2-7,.,TGCAGTGCTAGACAGGGTTACGAGCAGTACTTC,CSARQGYEQYF
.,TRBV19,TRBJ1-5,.,TGTGCCAGTAGAAGGCGGGACACAGCACCAAATCAGCCCCAGCATTTT,CASRRRDTAPNQPQHF
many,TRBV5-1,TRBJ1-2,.,TGCGCCAGCAGCGGTACCTATGGCTACACCTTC,CASSGTYGYTF